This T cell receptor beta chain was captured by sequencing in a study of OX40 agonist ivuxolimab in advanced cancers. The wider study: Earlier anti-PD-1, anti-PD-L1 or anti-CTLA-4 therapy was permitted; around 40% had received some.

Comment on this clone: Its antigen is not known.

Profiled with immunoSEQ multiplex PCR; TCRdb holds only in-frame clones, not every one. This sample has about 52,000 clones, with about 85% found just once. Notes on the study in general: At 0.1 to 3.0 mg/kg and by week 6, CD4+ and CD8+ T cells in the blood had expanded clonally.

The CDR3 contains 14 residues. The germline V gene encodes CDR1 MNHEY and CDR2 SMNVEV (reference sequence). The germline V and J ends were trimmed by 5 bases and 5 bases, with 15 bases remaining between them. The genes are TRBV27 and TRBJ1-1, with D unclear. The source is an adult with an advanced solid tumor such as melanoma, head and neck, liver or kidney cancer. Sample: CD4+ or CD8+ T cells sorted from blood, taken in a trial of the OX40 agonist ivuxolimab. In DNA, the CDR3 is TGTGCCAGCAGTCCGAACGTGGGTGGTACTGAAGCTTTCTTT. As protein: CASSPNVGGTEAFF.